Listed below are T cell receptor beta chains from one sample, sequenced in a study of blood T cell repertoires in COVID-19. Assay used: immunoSEQ multiplex PCR; TCRdb lists only in-frame clones, some missing. The repertoire consists of almost 250,000 clones, with 85% to 90% occurring once and the leading ten covering approximately 1.7%. Sequenced material: PBMCs or T cells enriched from blood (not recorded which). The receptors were gathered from a woman in her fifties or sixties who had recovered from COVID-19. CDR3s include the opening cysteine and the closing phenylalanine or tryptophan. Fields, in order: D gene, clone size, V gene, J gene, CDR3 DNA, CDR3 protein. D genes are given only for firm matches. Clone size, where shown, is once, few, many, or a class for clones that have expanded.

.	.	TRBV25-1	TRBJ1-4	TGTGCCAGCCAGACCCCCGGGTTTGGTGAAAAACTGTTTTTT	CASQTPGFGEKLFF
TRBD1	.	TRBV7-9	TRBJ2-1	TGTGCCAGCAGCCCGGACAGGATGGGCCACAATGAGCAGTTCTTC	CASSPDRMGHNEQFF
.	.	TRBV28	TRBJ2-7	TGTGCCAGCCTTAGGGGATACGGCTACGAGCAGTACTTC	CASLRGYGYEQYF
TRBD1	.	TRBV5-1	TRBJ2-6	TGCGCCAGCAGTTTGACAGGGGGCTCTGGGGCCAACGTCCTGACTTTC	CASSLTGGSGANVLTF
.	few	TRBV21-1	TRBJ2-7	TGTGCCAGCAGCAAAGGCGGCGGGCCCAGCTCCTACGAGCAGTACTTC	CASSKGGGPSSYEQYF
.	.	TRBV28	TRBJ2-7	TGTGCCAGCAGCCGTACACAGTACGAGCAGTACTTC	CASSRTQYEQYF
TRBD1	once	TRBV11-2	TRBJ1-5	TGTGCCAGCAGCCGCGGGACAGGGGTTCGGGTAAATCAGCCCCAGCATTTT	CASSRGTGVRVNQPQHF
TRBD2	.	TRBV28	TRBJ2-7	TGTGCCAGCAGCCCCCCGAGACTAGCGGGAGCGATAGAGCAGTACTTC	CASSPPRLAGAIEQYF
.	once	TRBV3-1/TRBV3-2	TRBJ2-1	TGTGCCAGCACCAGAAGGTCGGGACTGTTCGACAATGAGCAGTTCTTC	CASTRRSGLFDNEQFF
.	few	TRBV7-9	TRBJ2-7	TGTGCCAGCAGCTTAGGTACAGGGCCCGAGCAGTACTTC	CASSLGTGPEQYF
TRBD2	.	TRBV18	TRBJ2-1	TGTGCCAGCTCACCAGGGTCTAGCGGAACCTACAATGAGCAGTTCTTC	CASSPGSSGTYNEQFF
.	.	TRBV19	TRBJ1-4	TGTGCCAGTAGTATAAACCGGGAAAAACTGTTTTTT	CASSINREKLFF
TRBD2	.	TRBV5-1	TRBJ2-3	TGCGCCAGCAGCTTAGGCGGGAGTAGGACAGATACGCAGTATTTT	CASSLGGSRTDTQYF
.	.	TRBV4-1	TRBJ2-7	TGCGCCAGCAGCCAAGATAACAGTTTAGACGAGCAGTACTTC	CASSQDNSLDEQYF
TRBD2	.	TRBV4-1	TRBJ2-2	TGCGCCAGCAGCCAAGAAGCGGGACTGAAGAGGGGGGAGCTGTTTTTT	CASSQEAGLKRGELFF
.	.	TRBV3-1/TRBV3-2	TRBJ2-7	TGTGCCAGCAGCCAAACGGGGTCCTACGAGCAGTACTTC	CASSQTGSYEQYF
.	.	TRBV9	TRBJ1-2	TGTGCCAGCAGCTCTCGTGGGGCGAACTATGGCTACACCTTC	CASSSRGANYGYTF
.	.	TRBV3-1/TRBV3-2	TRBJ1-6	TGTGCCAGCAGCCAAGCCCAGGGTGATTCACCCCTCCACTTT	CASSQAQGDSPLHF
.	.	TRBV6-5	TRBJ2-3	TGTGCCAGCAGACCCGGTGGAGGCACCACAGATACGCAGTATTTT	CASRPGGGTTDTQYF
TRBD2	.	TRBV2	TRBJ2-1	TGTGCCAGCAGTGAGGAACTAGCGGGACCCAATGAGCAGTTCTTC	CASSEELAGPNEQFF
TRBD1	.	TRBV2	TRBJ1-2	TGTGCCAGCAGGGCAGGGGGCTATGGCTACACCTTC	CASRAGGYGYTF
.	.	TRBV3-1/TRBV3-2	TRBJ1-5	TGTGCCAGCAGCCAAGATGGGAGGTCGGGTCAGCCCCAGCATTTT	CASSQDGRSGQPQHF
TRBD2	.	TRBV19	TRBJ2-1	TGTGCCAGTAGTATTCCGGGACTAGCGGGCCATGAGCAGTTCTTC	CASSIPGLAGHEQFF
TRBD2	.	TRBV10-1	TRBJ2-1	TGCGCCAGCAGTGAGTCTAGCGGGGAAAATGAGCAGTTCTTC	CASSESSGENEQFF
.	.	TRBV2	TRBJ2-7	TGTGCCAGCAGTGGATCCGGGAGCTACGAGCAGTACTTC	CASSGSGSYEQYF
.	few	TRBV3-1/TRBV3-2	TRBJ1-2	TGTGCCAGCAGCCAAGATTTCCTATCTTATGGCTACACCTTC	CASSQDFLSYGYTF
TRBD1	.	TRBV7-8	TRBJ2-1	TGTGCCAGCACCTTGGGACAGTCCTACAATGAGCAGTTCTTC	CASTLGQSYNEQFF
TRBD1	.	TRBV3-1/TRBV3-2	TRBJ1-2	TGTGCCAGCAGCCAAGTAGACAGGGGCTATGGCTACACCTTC	CASSQVDRGYGYTF
TRBD1	.	TRBV5-1	TRBJ1-3	TGCGCCAGCAGCTTGGAGACAGGGTCTGGAAACACCATATATTTT	CASSLETGSGNTIYF
.	.	TRBV6-5	TRBJ2-5	TGTGCCAGCCGGGGGGCGGAGACCCAGTACTTC	CASRGAETQYF
TRBD1	once	TRBV28	TRBJ2-1	TGTACTTCGACAGGGGGTGCGGTTAATGAGCAGTTCTTC	CTSTGGAVNEQFF
TRBD2	once	TRBV5-1	TRBJ2-7	TGCGCCAGCAGCCGGGTAGGGACTAGCCCTGACGAGCAGTACTTC	CASSRVGTSPDEQYF
TRBD1	few	TRBV5-1	TRBJ1-1	TGCGCCAGCAGCTCGGACAGGCACAACACTGAAGCTTTCTTT	CASSSDRHNTEAFF
TRBD1	once	TRBV7-6	TRBJ2-1	TGTGCCAGCAGCTTAGCTTACAGGGGGATGATCAATGAGCAGTTCTTC	CASSLAYRGMINEQFF
TRBD2	.	TRBV28	TRBJ2-5	TGTGCCAGCAGGGTACCACCGGGACTAGCGGGCGAGAAAGAGACCCAGTACTTC	CASRVPPGLAGEKETQYF
.	.	TRBV29-1	TRBJ2-7	TGCAGCGTTGAAGACCCCAACCATCCGGGATACGAGCAGTACTTC	CSVEDPNHPGYEQYF
.	.	TRBV30	TRBJ1-2	TGTGCCTGGAGTCAGGCGAACTATGGCTACACCTTC	CAWSQANYGYTF
TRBD1	once	TRBV11-1	TRBJ1-1	TGTGCCAGCAGCTCAACGACAGGGCAGAACACTGAAGCTTTCTTT	CASSSTTGQNTEAFF
.	few	TRBV18	TRBJ2-1	TGTGCCAGCTCACCTCGAGATGAGCAGTTCTTC	CASSPRDEQFF
TRBD2	.	TRBV9	TRBJ2-3	TGTGCCAGCAGCGAGCGGGAGGATTATGCAGATACGCAGTATTTT	CASSEREDYADTQYF
TRBD1	.	TRBV5-1	TRBJ2-1	TGCGCCAGCAGCGAATACAGGGGGCGCAATGAGCAGTTCTTC	CASSEYRGRNEQFF
.	.	TRBV7-2	TRBJ2-3	TGTGCCAGCAGCCAGAGCGGAAATACGCAGTATTTT	CASSQSGNTQYF
TRBD2	.	TRBV6-1	TRBJ2-5	TGTGCCAGCAGCGAAGGTTGGGGACTAGCGGGATTAGGAGAGACCCAGTACTTC	CASSEGWGLAGLGETQYF
TRBD1	.	TRBV6-5	TRBJ2-7	TGTGCCAGCAGTTACCAGACAGGGCGTAATTCCTACGAGCAGTACTTC	CASSYQTGRNSYEQYF
TRBD2	.	TRBV5-1	TRBJ2-5	TGCGCCAGCAGCTTCAATACAGTTGGTGCGGGGGGCCAAGAGGCCCAGTACTTC	CASSFNTVGAGGQEAQYF